The clone carrying this T cell receptor beta chain was detected only a few times. This record comes from a study of T-cell reconstitution after alpha-beta-depleted transplantation in children. Unique molecular identifiers were used to barcode this TCRbeta library. One entry per CDR3 protein results from TCRdb running MiXCR on the PCR reads. The data contain hundreds of thousands of distinct CDR3 sequences, 13% of them singletons. Germline trimming cut 2 bases from V and 9 bases from J; bases unmatched to any gene: 14. Germline CDR1 is LGHNA and CDR2 is YSLEER. This CDR3 has 17 residues. The V call is TRBV4-3, the J call TRBJ2-2, with TRBD2 matching 8 bases. The origin of this receptor is a male patient aged 10 to 17 who had a stem cell transplant for acute myeloid leukemia, so the T cells may come from the graft donor. The material sequenced was PBMCs, mostly from graft donor cells, taken 360 days after TCRalphabeta/CD19-depleted stem cell transplant. CDR3 coding DNA: TGCGCCAGCAGCCAAAGTGAGACTAGCGTCCTGTGGAGGGAGCTGTTTTTT. Translating gives CASSQSETSVLWRELFF.